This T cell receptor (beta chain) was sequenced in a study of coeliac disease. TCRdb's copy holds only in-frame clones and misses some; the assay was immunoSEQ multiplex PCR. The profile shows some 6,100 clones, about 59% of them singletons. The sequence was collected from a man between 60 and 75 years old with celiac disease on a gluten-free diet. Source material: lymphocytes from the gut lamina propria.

CDR3 DNA: TGTGCCAGCTCACCACCGGGACTAGGGAGCACAGATACGCAGTATTTT. It encodes CASSPPGLGSTDTQYF. The rearrangement links TRBV18 to TRBJ2-3; TRBD2 matches at 8 bases. CDR1 and CDR2 (germline): KGHSH, LQKENI. CDR3 length: 16 amino acids. The V and J ends lost 0 bases and 0 bases, in that order; junction bases with no gene match: 2.